This T cell receptor beta chain appears in the sequencing data of a study of early stage breast cancer tumors. This table comes from immunoSEQ multiplex PCR, and its TCRdb copy is limited to in-frame clones, with some not included. The sample records tens of thousands of clones, 84% being singletons. Concerning this clone itself: Its target is not known.

Study-wide results and limits: Chain pairing and CD4, CD8 or FOXP3 expression were not captured. Commonly generated sequences made up most enriched TCRB sequences shared between patients.

Trimming stripped 3 bases from V and 11 bases from J, with 8 bases between. Germline CDR1 is KGHSH and CDR2 is LQKENI. This CDR3 comprises 12 residues. The TCR comes from a person aged 50-59 years with breast cancer. The sample was blood. The genes are TRBV18 and TRBJ1-6; the D gene is possibly TRBD1 (5 bases). CDR3 nucleotides: TGTGCCAGCTCACCCCTGGGGGCACCCCTCCACTTT. It yields the protein CASSPLGAPLHF.